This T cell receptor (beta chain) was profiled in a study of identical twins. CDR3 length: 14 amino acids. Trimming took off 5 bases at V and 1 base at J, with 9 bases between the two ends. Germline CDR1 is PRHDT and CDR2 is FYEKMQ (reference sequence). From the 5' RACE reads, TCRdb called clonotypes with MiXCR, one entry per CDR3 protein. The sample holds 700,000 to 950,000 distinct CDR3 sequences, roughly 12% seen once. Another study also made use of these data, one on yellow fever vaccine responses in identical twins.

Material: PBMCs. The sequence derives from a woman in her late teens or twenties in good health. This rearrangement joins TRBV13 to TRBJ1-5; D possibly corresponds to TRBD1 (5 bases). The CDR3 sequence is CASSHGASNQPQHF. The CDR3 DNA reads TGTGCCAGCAGCCACGGGGCGAGCAATCAGCCCCAGCATTTT.